These T cell receptor beta chains were read from a single sample in a study of radiation and T cells in renal cell carcinoma. Sequencing was performed with immunoSEQ multiplex PCR; in TCRdb, only in-frame clones are kept and a portion is missing. The sample records about 59,000 clones, around 80% being singletons. This material consisted of blood, taken from a patient whose treatment included radiotherapy and nephrectomy. These receptors all stem from a man aged 55 to 70 with renal cell carcinoma. Each CDR3 is given with its conserved first and last residue. Fields, in order: clone size, J gene, D gene, V gene, CDR3 DNA, CDR3 protein. The D gene is left open where the match is weak. Size is omitted from some rows. Given values are once, few, many or a class for expanded clones.

clone size: -
J gene: TRBJ2-1
D gene: -
V gene: TRBV7-3
CDR3 DNA: TGTGCCAGCAGCCCCCCGGGACTCGACAATGAGCAGTTCTTC
CDR3 protein: CASSPPGLDNEQFF

clone size: -
J gene: TRBJ2-5
D gene: TRBD2
V gene: TRBV29-1
CDR3 DNA: TGCAGCGTTGAGGCGGGGGGCCTCCAAGAGACCCAGTACTTC
CDR3 protein: CSVEAGGLQETQYF

clone size: -
J gene: TRBJ1-1
D gene: -
V gene: TRBV27
CDR3 DNA: TGTGCCAGCATTTCGGGGGGCTGGGGCACTGAAGCTTTCTTT
CDR3 protein: CASISGGWGTEAFF

clone size: -
J gene: TRBJ1-4
D gene: -
V gene: TRBV11-3
CDR3 DNA: TGTGCCAGCAGCTTAGGAGAATATGCAACTAATGAAAAACTGTTTTTT
CDR3 protein: CASSLGEYATNEKLFF

clone size: few
J gene: TRBJ1-5
D gene: -
V gene: TRBV10-3
CDR3 DNA: TGTGCCATCAGTTCGGACTTCGATCAGCCCCAGCATTTT
CDR3 protein: CAISSDFDQPQHF

clone size: few
J gene: TRBJ1-1
D gene: -
V gene: TRBV6-6
CDR3 DNA: TGTGCCAGCAGTTACCAACAGCCAAACACTGAAGCTTTCTTT
CDR3 protein: CASSYQQPNTEAFF

clone size: -
J gene: TRBJ2-5
D gene: -
V gene: TRBV11-3
CDR3 DNA: TGTGCCAGCAGCCGGACTCGTATGGAGACCCAGTACTTC
CDR3 protein: CASSRTRMETQYF

clone size: once
J gene: TRBJ2-5
D gene: TRBD2
V gene: TRBV7-2
CDR3 DNA: TGTGCCAGCAGCTTAGCACTAGCGGGGGCCCAAGAGACCCAGTACTTC
CDR3 protein: CASSLALAGAQETQYF

clone size: -
J gene: TRBJ2-1
D gene: -
V gene: TRBV27
CDR3 DNA: TGTGCCAGCAGTTTAGGGGGCAGGGTGGGCAATGAGCAGTTCTTC
CDR3 protein: CASSLGGRVGNEQFF

clone size: few
J gene: TRBJ2-1
D gene: -
V gene: TRBV30
CDR3 DNA: TGTGCCTGGAGTCCCGGGACCTTGAACACGAAGTTCTTC
CDR3 protein: CAWSPGTLNTKFF

clone size: few
J gene: TRBJ1-2
D gene: -
V gene: TRBV5-6
CDR3 DNA: TGTGCCAGCAGAAAGACTTTCCTGGCTAACTATGGCTACACCTTC
CDR3 protein: CASRKTFLANYGYTF

clone size: -
J gene: TRBJ2-3
D gene: -
V gene: TRBV2
CDR3 DNA: TGTGCCAGCAGGAGGAGTGAGTCAGATACGCAGTATTTT
CDR3 protein: CASRRSESDTQYF

clone size: once
J gene: TRBJ2-1
D gene: TRBD2
V gene: TRBV6-1
CDR3 DNA: TGTGCCAGCAGTAGGGGACTAGCGGAAGGCAATGAGCAGTTCTTC
CDR3 protein: CASSRGLAEGNEQFF

clone size: -
J gene: TRBJ1-2
D gene: -
V gene: TRBV16
CDR3 DNA: TGTGCCAGCAGCCTCTCCCAGTTCCCCACCTTC
CDR3 protein: CASSLSQFPTF

clone size: -
J gene: TRBJ1-2
D gene: -
V gene: TRBV4-3
CDR3 DNA: TGCGCCAGCAGCCAAGTACCGGTCGGGTCTGGTGGCTACACCTTC
CDR3 protein: CASSQVPVGSGGYTF

clone size: -
J gene: TRBJ1-2
D gene: TRBD1
V gene: TRBV7-2
CDR3 DNA: TGTGCCAGCAGCGGGGGGACAGGGGGCGATGGCTACACCTTC
CDR3 protein: CASSGGTGGDGYTF

clone size: few
J gene: TRBJ2-1
D gene: -
V gene: TRBV5-1
CDR3 DNA: TGCGCCAGCAGCACTCAGGGGCTCCGCGACCTCTCCTACAATGAGCAGTTCTTC
CDR3 protein: CASSTQGLRDLSYNEQFF

clone size: -
J gene: TRBJ2-3
D gene: -
V gene: TRBV11-3
CDR3 DNA: TGTGCCAGCAGACGAAACTTCACAGATACGCAGTATTTT
CDR3 protein: CASRRNFTDTQYF

clone size: -
J gene: TRBJ1-1
D gene: -
V gene: TRBV6-5
CDR3 DNA: TGTGCCAGCAGTTCTTGGGGCCGCACTGAAGCTTTCTTT
CDR3 protein: CASSSWGRTEAFF

clone size: -
J gene: TRBJ2-7
D gene: TRBD1
V gene: TRBV18
CDR3 DNA: TGTGCCAGCTCACCCGGGACAGGGGATTACGAGCAGTACTTC
CDR3 protein: CASSPGTGDYEQYF

clone size: few
J gene: TRBJ1-6
D gene: -
V gene: TRBV30
CDR3 DNA: TGTGCCTGGAGTGCGGGGCAAGATAATTCACCCCTCCACTTT
CDR3 protein: CAWSAGQDNSPLHF

clone size: -
J gene: TRBJ2-3
D gene: TRBD2
V gene: TRBV5-4
CDR3 DNA: TGTGCCAGCAGCGGAGAGGGACTAGCGGGGGGCTCTAGCACAGATACGCAGTATTTT
CDR3 protein: CASSGEGLAGGSSTDTQYF

clone size: -
J gene: TRBJ1-1
D gene: -
V gene: TRBV18
CDR3 DNA: TGTGCCAGCTCACTGAGCAGCATGAACACTGAAGCTTTCTTT
CDR3 protein: CASSLSSMNTEAFF

clone size: -
J gene: TRBJ2-7
D gene: TRBD1
V gene: TRBV7-6
CDR3 DNA: TGTGCCAGCAGTGGACAGGGTTCGCGCGAGCAGTACTTC
CDR3 protein: CASSGQGSREQYF

clone size: -
J gene: TRBJ1-1
D gene: -
V gene: TRBV19
CDR3 DNA: TGTGCCAGTAGTATGCGCCAGGGTGAAGCTTTCTTT
CDR3 protein: CASSMRQGEAFF

clone size: once
J gene: TRBJ1-6
D gene: TRBD1
V gene: TRBV7-9
CDR3 DNA: TGTGCCAGCAGCTTAGACAGGGGGTTGAATTCACCCCTCCACTTT
CDR3 protein: CASSLDRGLNSPLHF

clone size: -
J gene: TRBJ2-1
D gene: TRBD2
V gene: TRBV28
CDR3 DNA: TGTGCCAGCAGCCCACCCCTAGCGGGGTATCACAATGAGCAGTTCTTC
CDR3 protein: CASSPPLAGYHNEQFF

clone size: -
J gene: TRBJ1-2
D gene: TRBD1
V gene: TRBV7-9
CDR3 DNA: TGTGCCAGCAGCCCACAGGGGTTATTAGGCTACACCTTC
CDR3 protein: CASSPQGLLGYTF

clone size: -
J gene: TRBJ1-2
D gene: -
V gene: TRBV27
CDR3 DNA: TGTGCCAGCAGTTATGTCCCGTTAGGGGACGGCTACACCTTC
CDR3 protein: CASSYVPLGDGYTF

clone size: -
J gene: TRBJ1-1
D gene: -
V gene: TRBV7-9
CDR3 DNA: TGTGCCAGCAGCTTACGCGAGGGGGGGAGCACTGAAGCTTTCTTT
CDR3 protein: CASSLREGGSTEAFF

clone size: -
J gene: TRBJ1-4
D gene: -
V gene: TRBV7-2
CDR3 DNA: TGTGCCAGCAGCTCGACAGGAACTAATGAAAAACTGTTTTTT
CDR3 protein: CASSSTGTNEKLFF

clone size: -
J gene: TRBJ2-5
D gene: -
V gene: TRBV19
CDR3 DNA: TGTGCCAGTAGTATAGGAGGGGGGCTAGCCCTAGAGACCCAGTACTTC
CDR3 protein: CASSIGGGLALETQYF

clone size: -
J gene: TRBJ2-3
D gene: TRBD2
V gene: TRBV11-3
CDR3 DNA: TGTGCCAGCAGCTTAGATCTCCGGGGGACTAGCTTTGCAGATACGCAGTATTTT
CDR3 protein: CASSLDLRGTSFADTQYF

clone size: few
J gene: TRBJ1-1
D gene: -
V gene: TRBV7-9
CDR3 DNA: TGTGCCAGCGGTTACATCACTGAAGCTTTCTTT
CDR3 protein: CASGYITEAFF

clone size: -
J gene: TRBJ1-2
D gene: TRBD1
V gene: TRBV13
CDR3 DNA: TGTGCCAGCAGCTTAGGGACAGGGGTCGGGGGCTACACCTTC
CDR3 protein: CASSLGTGVGGYTF

clone size: -
J gene: TRBJ2-5
D gene: TRBD2
V gene: TRBV4-1
CDR3 DNA: TGCGCCAGCAGCCAAGGGCTAGCGGGAGTAGAGACCCAGTACTTC
CDR3 protein: CASSQGLAGVETQYF

clone size: few
J gene: TRBJ1-2
D gene: -
V gene: TRBV27
CDR3 DNA: TGTGCCAGCACCATGAGCGGGGCGAGCTATGGCTACACCTTC
CDR3 protein: CASTMSGASYGYTF

clone size: -
J gene: TRBJ1-3
D gene: -
V gene: TRBV2
CDR3 DNA: TGTGCCAGCAGCCAGGCGGAAGACACCATATATTTT
CDR3 protein: CASSQAEDTIYF

clone size: -
J gene: TRBJ2-3
D gene: -
V gene: TRBV7-8
CDR3 DNA: TGTGCCAGCAGCTTCCAGGCACTACGCACAGATACGCAGTATTTT
CDR3 protein: CASSFQALRTDTQYF

clone size: -
J gene: TRBJ1-1
D gene: -
V gene: TRBV30
CDR3 DNA: TGTGCCTGGAGTGACCCCCGGGGAGGCGGGAACACTGAAGCTTTCTTT
CDR3 protein: CAWSDPRGGGNTEAFF

clone size: -
J gene: TRBJ2-1
D gene: TRBD2
V gene: TRBV19
CDR3 DNA: TGTGCCAGTAGTATTATTGGTGCGGGCGGGACTAACAATGAGCAGTTCTTC
CDR3 protein: CASSIIGAGGTNNEQFF

clone size: -
J gene: TRBJ1-2
D gene: TRBD1
V gene: TRBV7-9
CDR3 DNA: TGTGCCAGCAGCCCCCCGGACAGGGGTAGTGATGGCTACACCTTC
CDR3 protein: CASSPPDRGSDGYTF

clone size: few
J gene: TRBJ1-6
D gene: TRBD1
V gene: TRBV13
CDR3 DNA: TGTGCCAGCAGCTCAGGGACAGGGGAGGCTTCACCCCTCCACTTT
CDR3 protein: CASSSGTGEASPLHF

clone size: -
J gene: TRBJ2-5
D gene: TRBD2
V gene: TRBV4-2
CDR3 DNA: TGTGCCAGCAGCCAAGTCCCAGCGGGGACGGAGACCCAGTACTTC
CDR3 protein: CASSQVPAGTETQYF

clone size: few
J gene: TRBJ1-2
D gene: TRBD1
V gene: TRBV4-3
CDR3 DNA: TGCGCCAGCAGCCAAGAAGGGACAGCCTATGGCTACACCTTC
CDR3 protein: CASSQEGTAYGYTF

clone size: -
J gene: TRBJ2-1
D gene: -
V gene: TRBV6-6
CDR3 DNA: TGTGCCAGCAGTTTAGGGGGTTATGAGCAGTTCTTC
CDR3 protein: CASSLGGYEQFF

clone size: -
J gene: TRBJ2-1
D gene: TRBD2
V gene: TRBV18
CDR3 DNA: TGTGCCAGCTCACCACCGGGACTAGCGGGTTCTAGCTCCTACAATGAGCAGTTCTTC
CDR3 protein: CASSPPGLAGSSSYNEQFF

clone size: -
J gene: TRBJ2-3
D gene: TRBD2
V gene: TRBV4-2
CDR3 DNA: TGTGCCAGCAGCCAAGATTTAGGTAGCGGGAGCCTCACAGATACGCAGTATTTT
CDR3 protein: CASSQDLGSGSLTDTQYF

clone size: -
J gene: TRBJ1-2
D gene: TRBD1
V gene: TRBV29-1
CDR3 DNA: TGCAGCGTTGCACAGGGGGCTAGGAGAGGCTACACCTTC
CDR3 protein: CSVAQGARRGYTF

clone size: once
J gene: TRBJ1-1
D gene: -
V gene: TRBV6-1
CDR3 DNA: TGTGCCAGCAGCTACAGAGATGAAGCTTTCTTT
CDR3 protein: CASSYRDEAFF